These 4 T cell receptor beta chains came from one sample sequenced in a study of regulatory T cells in long-lasting Graves disease. HTBI primers from iRepertoire and Arm-PCR of CDR3 regions yielded the TCR beta libraries. TCRdb re-analysed the multiplex PCR reads in MiXCR, keeping a single row per CDR3 protein. The profile covers approximately 540,000 distinct CDR3 sequences, with 9.5% to 15% appearing a single time and 7.5% to 9% taken by the ten largest. The time point: newly diagnosed GD, antithyroid drugs for less than 3 months. PBMCs provided the RNA from which the TCR library was made. The data also belong to a second study, concerning T cells in Graves' hyperthyroidism and ophthalmopathy.

This specimen consisted of peripheral blood mononuclear cells (PBMCs), obtained at new diagnosis, from a patient treated with antithyroid drugs. Every receptor here comes from a woman under 40 with Graves disease.

This clonotype has at least ten counts. This chain links TRBV19 with TRBJ1-1; the D is unclear. The germline V gene has CDR1 LNHDA and CDR2 SQIVND (reference sequence). Deletions cut 3 bases from V and 3 bases from J, with 11 bases between. CDR3 length equals 14 residues. DNA of the CDR3: TGTGCCAGTAGTATGGCCAGGCGTTACACTGAAGCTTTCTTT. Amino acid sequence: CASSMARRYTEAFF.

The chain couples TRBV2 to TRBJ2-3; D tentatively fits TRBD1 or TRBD2 (5 bases each). The CDR3 covers 13 residues. Trimming cost V 5 bases and J 2 bases, with 8 bases left between them. From germline, CDR1 is SNHLY and CDR2 FYNNEI. The CDR3 DNA follows: TGTGCCAGCAGTCGGGACCACACAGATACGCAGTATTTT. As protein: CASSRDHTDTQYF.

This clonotype was seen a few times. The chain carries TRBV15 and TRBJ1-1, with D perhaps TRBD1 (6 bases). Germline-derived CDR1 and CDR2 are LNHNV and YYDKDF (reference sequence). There are 14 residues in the CDR3. Trimming took 3 bases from V and 6 from J, leaving 14 bases between them. The CDR3 region is CATSRAGGAPEAFF. The CDR3 DNA reads TGTGCCACCAGCAGGGCTGGGGGCGCCCCTGAAGCTTTCTTT.

This clonotype was detected ten times or more. The chain combines TRBV18 with TRBJ2-3, with D unclear. The V gene lost 2 bases and the J gene lost 4 bases, with 13 bases spanning the gap. The CDR3 is 15 residues long. Germline V gives CDR1 KGHSH, CDR2 LQKENI. The CDR3 protein is CASSPSQAIADTQYF. The CDR3 DNA sequence: TGTGCCAGCTCACCATCCCAGGCAATCGCAGATACGCAGTATTTT.